A single sample gave rise to the 14 T cell receptor beta chains below, sequenced in a study of T cells after yellow fever vaccination. From the 5' RACE reads, TCRdb called clonotypes with MiXCR, one entry per CDR3 protein. The sample has about 200,000 distinct CDR3 sequences, under 3.5% seen once. Sequencing used CD4+ T cells sorted from PBMCs, obtained 10 days after the yellow fever booster vaccination. Receptor source: a young man who received the YFV17D yellow fever vaccine.

In its sample, this clonotype was seen many times. DNA of the CDR3: TGTGCCAGCAGTTTGCGGCGGCGGGAGCAGTACTTC. This codes for CASSLRRREQYF. The chain is built from TRBV12-3 or TRBV12-4 and TRBJ2-7; D remains ambiguous. The CDR3 totals 12 residues. Deletions cut 3 bases from V and 7 bases from J, with 10 bases between.

The sample holds many counts of this clonotype. This chain links TRBV10-3 with TRBJ2-7; weak D call: TRBD1 (5 bases). Trimming removed 6 bases from V and 4 bases from J, with 10 bases in between. The CDR3 contains 12 residues. Germline V gene lookup returns CDR1 ENHRY and CDR2 SYGVKD. CDR3 residues: CAISRTSYEQYF. The CDR3 DNA reads TGTGCCATCAGCCGGACAAGTTACGAGCAGTACTTC.

The sample holds a few counts of this clonotype. The gene calls are TRBV5-4 and TRBJ2-3; D assignment may be TRBD1 or TRBD2 (5 bases each). The CDR3 totals 14 residues. The germline V gene encodes CDR1 SGHNT and CDR2 YYREEE (reference sequence). The ends were cut back, 1 base at V and 4 bases at J, with 10 bases in the middle. For the CDR3, the DNA is TGTGCCAGCAGCTTGAAGAGGGGAGCAGATACGCAGTATTTT. Residues: CASSLKRGADTQYF. The entire variable domain, with the rest obtained from reference TRBV5-4 and TRBJ2-3, is as follows: ETGVTQSPTHLIKTRGQQVTLRCSSQSGHNTVSWYQQALGQGPQFIFQYYREEENGRGNFPPRFSGLQFPNYSSELNVNALELDDSALYLCASSLKRGADTQYFGPGTRLTVL.

This clonotype was counted between two and nine times. This chain uses TRBV5-1 with TRBJ2-5; no clear D. The germline V gene encodes CDR1 SGHRS and CDR2 YFSETQ. With 4 bases removed from V and 3 bases from J, the gap between germline ends came to 7 bases. The CDR3 runs 12 residues. Written as DNA, the CDR3 is TGCGCCAGCAGCCGAGTCGAAGAGACCCAGTACTTC. Translating it yields CASSRVEETQYF.

Ten or more counts support this clonotype. The V call is TRBV7-9, the J call TRBJ1-2; D not resolved. The V end was cut by 7 bases, the J end by 8 bases, with 14 bases between. The CDR3 has 12 residues. Germline V gene sequence: CDR1 SEHNR, CDR2 FQNEAQ (reference sequence). The CDR3 sequence: CASNMAGAGYTF. The DNA for the CDR3 is TGTGCCAGCAACATGGCGGGAGCCGGCTACACCTTC.

In its sample, this clonotype was seen many times. CDR3 protein: CATSRGVGQPQHF. CDR3 DNA: TGTGCCACCAGCAGAGGGGTGGGTCAGCCCCAGCATTTT. The chain couples TRBV15 to TRBJ1-5; D gene uncertain. The V gene lost 1 base and the J gene lost 6 bases, with 7 bases spanning the gap. The CDR3 has 13 residues. From germline, CDR1 is LNHNV and CDR2 YYDKDF (reference sequence).

This clonotype was seen ten or more times. This chain joins TRBV7-9 and TRBJ1-4, with 9 bases fitting TRBD1. The CDR3 sequence is 15 residues long. The J segment lost 7 bases and the V segment lost 7 bases, leaving 10 bases of the junction unmatched. The germline V gene encodes CDR1 SEHNR and CDR2 FQNEAQ (reference sequence). The CDR3 DNA follows: TGTGCCAGCATCTCCACCGAGACAGGGGGTGAAAAACTGTTTTTT. This encodes CASISTETGGEKLFF.

The rearrangement joins TRBV7-2 to TRBJ1-5; D is possibly TRBD1 (6 bases). The CDR3 loop spans 14 amino acids. Germline CDR1 and CDR2: SGHTA and FQGNSA. Trimming stripped 5 bases from V and 6 bases from J, with 14 bases between. CDR3 coding DNA: TGTGCCAGCAGCGAGGGGGGGTCTAGTCAGCCCCAGCATTTT. It codes for CASSEGGSSQPQHF.

This clonotype was recorded at least ten times. V gene TRBV5-1 combines with J gene TRBJ1-1, with 10 bases lining up with TRBD1. Germline loops: CDR1 SGHRS, CDR2 YFSETQ. V shed 4 bases, J shed 3 bases, and the junction held 6 bases outside the gene matches. This CDR3 spans 15 amino acids. The CDR3 sequence is CASSPGGTGDTEAFF. In DNA, the CDR3 is TGCGCCAGCAGCCCCGGCGGGACAGGGGACACTGAAGCTTTCTTT. Full variable domain (rest looked up from reference TRBV5-1 and TRBJ1-1): KAGVTQTPRYLIKTRGQQVTLSCSPISGHRSVSWYQQTPGQGLQFLFEYFSETQRNKGNFPGRFSGRQFSNSRSEMNVSTLELGDSALYLCASSPGGTGDTEAFFGQGTRLTVV.

This clonotype was recorded a few times. The rearrangement links TRBV2 to TRBJ2-5, with 8 nucleotides matching TRBD1. The trim removed 7 bases at V and 5 bases at J, leaving 6 bases unmatched. There are 13 residues in the CDR3. Germline V gene data show CDR1 as SNHLY and CDR2 as FYNNEI. The CDR3 DNA is TGTGCCAGCACCATGGACAGGGTGGAGACCCAGTACTTC. It yields the protein CASTMDRVETQYF.

V gene TRBV20-1 combines with J gene TRBJ1-2, with D possibly matching TRBD1 (5 bases). Germline CDR1 and CDR2: DFQATT and SNEGSKA (reference sequence). CDR3 length: 13 residues. V lost 2 bases and J lost 6, with 13 bases in between. The CDR3 sequence is CSARWGSVDGYTF. CDR3 DNA: TGCAGTGCTAGATGGGGGTCGGTGGATGGCTACACCTTC.

The chain recombines TRBV12-3 or TRBV12-4 with TRBJ2-5; 11 bases agree with TRBD1. CDR3 length: 13 residues. Trimming took 5 bases from V and 6 from J; bases not matched to a gene: 2. The CDR3 spells CASSTDRGQTQYF. CDR3 in DNA: TGTGCCAGCAGTACGGACAGGGGGCAGACCCAGTACTTC.

This clonotype was picked up many times. This sequence joins TRBV28 and TRBJ2-1; D is unresolved. Germline V gives CDR1 MDHEN, CDR2 SYDVKM. This CDR3 comprises 13 residues. Trimming removed 7 bases from V and 11 bases from J, with 18 bases in between. CDR3 sequence: CASNTIAWGKQFF. DNA for the CDR3: TGTGCCAGCAACACGATCGCGTGGGGAAAGCAGTTCTTC. The full variable domain, its missing parts supplied by reference TRBV28 and TRBJ2-1, is DVKVTQSSRYLVKRTGEKVFLECVQDMDHENMFWYRQDPGLGLRLIYFSYDVKMKEKGDIPEGYSVSREKKERFSLILESASTNQTSMYLCASNTIAWGKQFFGPGTRLTVL.

This clonotype occurred many times. V usage is TRBV27 and J usage is TRBJ2-7, with TRBD2 identical over 9 bases. The ends lost 5 bases at V and 2 bases at J; junction bases unmatched: 7. Germline-derived CDR1 and CDR2 are MNHEY and SMNVEV (reference sequence). CDR3 size: 15 residues. The CDR3 loop reads CASSRLAGNPYEQYV. Here the CDR3 DNA reads TGTGCCAGCAGTCGTCTAGCGGGAAATCCCTACGAGCAGTACGTC.